The 21 T cell receptor beta chains below were found in one sample sequenced in a study of blood T cell repertoires in COVID-19. The method was immunoSEQ multiplex PCR; TCRdb's version includes in-frame clones alone and lacks a portion of them. The sample has roughly 280,000 clones, 88% seen once. Sample: peripheral blood. These receptors came from a woman aged 25 to 39 with COVID-19, enrolled during active disease.

The chain carries TRBV28 and TRBJ1-1; no firm D call. V lost 2 bases and J lost 1, with 11 bases in between. This CDR3 spans 15 amino acids. The germline V gene encodes CDR1 MDHEN and CDR2 SYDVKM. The CDR3 nucleotides are TGTGCCAGCAGTTTAATTACAGAGCCGAACACTGAAGCTTTCTTT. This encodes CASSLITEPNTEAFF.

The gene calls are TRBV6-6 and TRBJ2-6; weak D call: TRBD1 (6 bases). V dropped 6 bases and J dropped 1 base, with 10 bases sitting between them. Germline V gene data show CDR1 as MNHNY and CDR2 as SVGAGI (reference sequence). This CDR3 spans 15 amino acids. CDR3 sequence (DNA): TGTGCCAGCAGCCGTACAGGGTCTGGGGCCAACGTCCTGACTTTC. It is translated as CASSRTGSGANVLTF.

This chain links TRBV9 with TRBJ2-3, with 7 bases matching TRBD2. CDR3 length: 15 residues. V lost 2 bases and J lost 4; bases outside the gene matches: 7. CDR1 and CDR2 (germline): SGDLS, YYNGEE. CDR3 loop: CASSVWGEGPDTQYF. The CDR3 bases are TGTGCCAGCAGCGTCTGGGGGGAGGGCCCAGATACGCAGTATTTT. The full variable domain, rest sourced from reference TRBV9 and TRBJ2-3, is DSGVTQTPKHLITATGQRVTLRCSPRSGDLSVYWYQQSLDQGLQFLIQYYNGEERAKGNILERFSAQQFPDLHSELNLSSLELGDSALYFCASSVWGEGPDTQYFGPGTRLTVL.

The V gene is TRBV21-1, the J gene TRBJ2-7; TRBD1 is taken as the D call from the table, unchecked against the DNA. TRBV21-1 is termed a pseudogene. The CDR3 has 15 amino acids. The CDR3 loop is CASSLRDTGVHEQYF. Written as DNA, the CDR3 is TGTGCCAGCAGTTTACGGGACACAGGTGTCCACGAGCAGTACTTC.

V and J are TRBV6-5 and TRBJ1-1, with D perhaps matching TRBD1 (5 bases). Deletions cut 5 bases from V and 8 bases from J, with 18 bases between. Germline CDR1 is MNHEY and CDR2 is SVGAGI. There are 14 residues in the CDR3. The CDR3 nucleotides read TGTGCCAGCAGTCCTTACTCAGGGTTGCACGAAGCTTTCTTT. This gives the protein CASSPYSGLHEAFF.

The J gene is TRBJ2-1, the V gene TRBV28, with no clear D. Deletions cut 1 base from V and 4 bases from J, with 5 bases between. The CDR3 has 13 amino acids. Germline V lookup: CDR1 MDHEN, CDR2 SYDVKM. The CDR3 spells CASSLSSYNEQFF. CDR3 nucleotide sequence: TGTGCCAGCAGTTTATCGAGTTACAATGAGCAGTTCTTC.

This chain connects TRBV18 to TRBJ1-4; 10 bases fit TRBD1. The CDR3 totals 14 residues. V dropped 5 bases and J dropped 7; count of bases not matched to a gene: 4. Germline loops: CDR1 KGHSH, CDR2 LQKENI. Here the CDR3 DNA reads TGTGCCAGCTCAAATGACAGGGGGCGTGAAAAACTGTTTTTT. Protein product: CASSNDRGREKLFF. The whole variable domain, remainder taken from reference TRBV18 and TRBJ1-4, is NAGVMQNPRHLVRRRGQEARLRCSPMKGHSHVYWYRQLPEEGLKFMVYLQKENIIDESGMPKERFSAEFPKEGPSILRIQQVVRGDSAAYFCASSNDRGREKLFFGSGTQLSVL.

The V and J genes are TRBV7-3 and TRBJ1-4, with 7 nucleotides matching TRBD1. The germline V gene encodes CDR1 SGHTA and CDR2 FQGTGA. The CDR3 contains 15 residues. The junction had 6 bases not matched to a gene; V was cut back by 5 bases and J by 3 bases. CDR3 region: CASSRGGQPNEKLFF. DNA for the CDR3: TGTGCCAGCAGCCGGGGGGGACAGCCTAATGAAAAACTGTTTTTT.

This chain joins TRBV29-1 and TRBJ2-1, with TRBD2 as a possible D gene (6 bases). CDR3 length equals 12 residues. Germline V CDR1 and CDR2: SQVTM, ANQGSEA. V lost 2 bases and J lost 6, with 8 bases in between. CDR3 sequence (DNA): TGCAGCGTTGAATCCGGGGGCAATGAGCAGTTCTTC. Amino acids: CSVESGGNEQFF.

Of note for this clone: Other DNA sequences from this sample encode an identical CDR3 as well. The V gene is TRBV6-4, the J gene TRBJ1-5; TRBD1 might be the D (6 bases). CDR1 is MRHNA and CDR2 is SNTAGT in the germline V gene. CDR3 size: 13 residues. Trimming took off 4 bases at V and 4 bases at J, with 8 bases between the two ends. This CDR3 is CASSVGQNQPQHF. The CDR3 DNA is TGTGCCAGCAGTGTTGGACAGAATCAGCCCCAGCATTTT.

This chain joins TRBV28 and TRBJ2-3, with a weak D call TRBD2 (6 bases). This CDR3 spans 11 amino acids. V lost 4 bases and J lost 13, with 12 bases in between. Germline CDR1 is MDHEN and CDR2 is SYDVKM. The CDR3 region has the DNA TGTGCCAGCAGTTCCCCGGGGGTAGAGTATTTT. Its protein product is CASSSPGVEYF.

The rearrangement uses TRBV15 and TRBJ2-2, with no clear D. Per the germline V gene, CDR1 is LNHNV and CDR2 is YYDKDF (reference sequence). V was pared by 0 bases and J by 4 bases, with 6 bases between. This CDR3 is built from 14 residues. CDR3 sequence (DNA): TGTGCCACCAGCAGAGAAGCATCCACCGGGGAGCTGTTTTTT. This gives the protein CATSREASTGELFF.

The rearrangement uses TRBV19 and TRBJ1-1, with TRBD1 matching over 12 bases. This CDR3 contains 15 residues. J gave up 7 bases and V 2 bases, and 5 bases lay outside the gene matches. In germline, CDR1 is LNHDA, CDR2 SQIVND (reference sequence). The CDR3 sequence: CASSITGTGGGEAFF. The CDR3 region has the DNA TGTGCCAGTAGTATAACCGGGACAGGGGGCGGTGAAGCTTTCTTT. The full variable domain, in which reference TRBV19 and TRBJ1-1 provide the parts outside the CDR3, is DGGITQSPKYLFRKEGQNVTLSCEQNLNHDAMYWYRQDPGQGLRLIYYSQIVNDFQKGDIAEGYSVSREKKESFPLTVTSAQKNPTAFYLCASSITGTGGGEAFFGQGTRLTVV.

The V call is TRBV10-3, the J call TRBJ2-7, with D unresolved. Germline CDR1 reads ENHRY; CDR2 reads SYGVKD. Deletions cut 7 bases from V and 0 bases from J, with 7 bases between. The CDR3 has 12 residues. The CDR3 loop is CAIKSASYEQYF. The CDR3 DNA is TGTGCCATCAAAAGCGCCTCCTACGAGCAGTACTTC.

The chain is built from TRBV18 and TRBJ2-2; 9 bases align to TRBD1. J gave up 3 bases and V 4 bases, and 12 bases lay outside the gene matches. This CDR3 region has 18 residues. Germline assignment: CDR1 KGHSH and CDR2 LQKENI. The CDR3 loop is CASSLIITGGRDTGELFF. The CDR3 DNA follows: TGTGCCAGCTCACTAATCATTACAGGGGGCCGAGACACCGGGGAGCTGTTTTTT. The full variable domain, completed using reference TRBV18 and TRBJ2-2, is NAGVMQNPRHLVRRRGQEARLRCSPMKGHSHVYWYRQLPEEGLKFMVYLQKENIIDESGMPKERFSAEFPKEGPSILRIQQVVRGDSAAYFCASSLIITGGRDTGELFFGEGSRLTVL.

The J gene is TRBJ2-2, the V gene TRBV4-2; 11 bases are shared with TRBD2. V lost 3 bases to trimming and J lost 1 base; unmatched junction nucleotides: 1. The length of the CDR3 is 16 residues. CDR1 is LGHNA, CDR2 YNFKEQ, per germline. The CDR3 loop reads CASSHTSGRNTGELFF. The CDR3 nucleotides are TGTGCCAGCAGCCATACTAGCGGGAGGAACACCGGGGAGCTGTTTTTT.

The chain employs TRBV3-1 (or the pseudogene TRBV3-2) and TRBJ1-2; the match to TRBD1 covers 7 bases. The CDR3 loop spans 14 amino acids. V lost 4 bases to trimming and J lost 7 bases; unmatched junction nucleotides: 9. CDR1 is LGHDT and CDR2 is YNNKEL in the germline V gene (reference sequence). CDR3 nucleotide sequence: TGTGCCAGCAGCCCCGGGAGGGGGCGAGGTGGCTACACCTTC. Translating gives CASSPGRGRGGYTF.

This rearrangement joins TRBV9 to TRBJ2-3; 7 bases agree with TRBD1. The CDR3 consists of 13 residues. The junction had 1 base not matched to a gene; V was cut back by 2 bases and J by 4 bases. CDR1 is SGDLS and CDR2 is YYNGEE in the germline V gene. CDR3 protein: CASSVGTADTQYF. The CDR3 region has the DNA TGTGCCAGCAGCGTCGGGACAGCAGATACGCAGTATTTT.

The genes are TRBV7-6 and TRBJ2-3; D unresolved. The V end was cut by 2 bases, the J end by 3 bases, with 12 bases between. CDR1 and CDR2 (germline): SGHVS, FNYEAQ. This CDR3 comprises 15 residues. CDR3 in amino acids: CASSLKPPPTDTQYF. In nucleotides, the CDR3 is TGTGCCAGCAGCTTAAAGCCTCCTCCAACAGATACGCAGTATTTT.

The rearrangement links TRBV5-1 to TRBJ1-3; no clear D. The CDR3 contains 15 residues. Trimming took 1 base from V and 4 from J, leaving 12 bases between them. The germline V gene encodes CDR1 SGHRS and CDR2 YFSETQ. The CDR3 reads CASSLSGSGGNTIYF. CDR3 bases: TGCGCCAGCAGCTTGAGCGGTAGCGGCGGAAACACCATATATTTT.

The rearrangement uses TRBV10-1 and TRBJ2-7; a weak D match, TRBD2 (5 bases). The CDR3 loop spans 15 amino acids. With 0 bases removed from V and 1 base from J, the gap between germline ends came to 10 bases. CDR1 WNHNN and CDR2 SYGVQD come from the germline V gene (reference sequence). In DNA, the CDR3 is TGCGCCAGCAGTGAGTCTCGAGGGAAATCCTACGAGCAGTACTTC. Residues: CASSESRGKSYEQYF.